The source of this T cell receptor beta chain is a study of cytomegalovirus exposure and HLA in healthy donors. Overall study: Findings of an earlier analysis included some 110 million unique TCR beta sequences from roughly 190 million T cells. Whole-study findings and limits: The CMV antigen specificity of three CMV-associated chains was confirmed through in vitro analysis.

Germline CDR1 and CDR2: MNHEY and SVGAGI. The CDR3 extends over 13 amino acids. Trimming removed 2 bases from V and 8 bases from J, with 12 bases in between. This clone was counted a few times. The antigen is undetermined. PCR used 60 Vbeta primers and 13 Jbeta primers. Profiling relied on immunoSEQ multiplex PCR, and the TCRdb table lists in-frame clones only, not all of them. The profile shows approximately 260,000 clones, almost 85% of them singletons. Sequencing input: PBMCs. The sequence came from a middle-aged woman in good health and CMV-seropositive. V gene TRBV6-5 combines with J gene TRBJ1-2, with a weak D call TRBD1 (6 bases). The DNA of the CDR3 is TGTGCCAGCAGTTACGGGGGCACGGGCGGCTACACCTTC. It codes for CASSYGGTGGYTF.